This T cell receptor beta chain stems from a study of cytomegalovirus exposure and HLA in healthy donors. Study-level results: In a later analysis, TCR beta V- and J-gene trimming was associated with a missense DCLRE1C variant. In vitro confirmation showed three CMV-associated chains to be CMV antigen specific.

Trimming left V 5 bases short and J 1 base short, with 9 bases between. Germline V CDR1 and CDR2: MNHNY, SVGAGI (reference sequence). This CDR3 is built from 14 residues. A remark on this clone: Its antigen is still unknown.

The PCR was carried out with 60 Vbeta primers and 13 Jbeta primers. Generated by immunoSEQ multiplex PCR, the TCRdb table keeps only in-frame clones and is missing some. The table shows roughly 100,000 clones, with roughly 80% occurring only once. V gene TRBV6-6 combines with J gene TRBJ1-5, with D hard to call. This sequence was found in a female donor in good health and CMV-seropositive. Input material: PBMCs. The CDR3, as DNA: TGTGCCAGCAGTGGAGGGAAGAGCAATCAGCCCCAGCATTTT. This translates into CASSGGKSNQPQHF.